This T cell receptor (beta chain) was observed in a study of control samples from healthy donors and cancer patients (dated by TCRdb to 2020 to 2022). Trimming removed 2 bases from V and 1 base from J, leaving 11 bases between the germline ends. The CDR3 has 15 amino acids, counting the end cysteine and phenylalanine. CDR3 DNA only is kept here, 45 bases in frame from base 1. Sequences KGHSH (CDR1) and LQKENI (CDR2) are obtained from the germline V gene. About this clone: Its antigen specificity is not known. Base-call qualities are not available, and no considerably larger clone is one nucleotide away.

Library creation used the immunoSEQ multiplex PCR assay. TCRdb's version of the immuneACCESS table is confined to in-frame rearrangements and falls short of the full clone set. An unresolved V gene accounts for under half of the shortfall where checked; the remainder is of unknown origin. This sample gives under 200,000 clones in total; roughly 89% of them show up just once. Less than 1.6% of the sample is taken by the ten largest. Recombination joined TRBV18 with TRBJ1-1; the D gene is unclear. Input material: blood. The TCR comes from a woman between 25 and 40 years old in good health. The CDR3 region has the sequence CASSPVGSGNTEAFF. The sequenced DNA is TGTGCCAGCTCACCAGTTGGGTCGGGGAACACTGAAGCTTTCTTT. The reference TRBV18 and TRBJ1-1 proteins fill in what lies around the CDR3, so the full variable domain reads NAGVMQNPRHLVRRRGQEARLRCSPMKGHSHVYWYRQLPEEGLKFMVYLQKENIIDESGMPKERFSAEFPKEGPSILRIQQVVRGDSAAYFCASSPVGSGNTEAFFGQGTRLTVV.